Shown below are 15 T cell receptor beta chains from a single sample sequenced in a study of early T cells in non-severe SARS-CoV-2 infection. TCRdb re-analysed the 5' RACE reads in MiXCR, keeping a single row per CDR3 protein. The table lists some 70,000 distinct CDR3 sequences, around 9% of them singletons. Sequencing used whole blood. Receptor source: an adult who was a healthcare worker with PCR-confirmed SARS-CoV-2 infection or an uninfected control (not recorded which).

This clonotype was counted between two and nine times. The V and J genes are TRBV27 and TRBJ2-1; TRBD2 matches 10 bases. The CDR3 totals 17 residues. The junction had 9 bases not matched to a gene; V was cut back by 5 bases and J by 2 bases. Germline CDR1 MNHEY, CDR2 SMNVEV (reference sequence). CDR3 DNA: TGTGCCAGCAGTCTACCTCCGGGACTAGCGCCCTACAATGAGCAGTTCTTC. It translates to CASSLPPGLAPYNEQFF.

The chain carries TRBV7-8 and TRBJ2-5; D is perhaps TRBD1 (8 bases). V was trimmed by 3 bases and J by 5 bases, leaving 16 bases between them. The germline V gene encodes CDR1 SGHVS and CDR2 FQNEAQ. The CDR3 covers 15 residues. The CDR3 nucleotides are TGTGCCAGCAGCTTCCTACAGGGGGGGGTGGAGACCCAGTACTTC. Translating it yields CASSFLQGGVETQYF.

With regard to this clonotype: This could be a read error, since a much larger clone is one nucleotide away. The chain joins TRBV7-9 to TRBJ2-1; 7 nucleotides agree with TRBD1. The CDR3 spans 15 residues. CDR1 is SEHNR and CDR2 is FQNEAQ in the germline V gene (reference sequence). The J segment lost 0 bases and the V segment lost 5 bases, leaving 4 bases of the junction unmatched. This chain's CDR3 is CASSPRGSSYNEQFF. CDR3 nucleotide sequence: TGTGCCAGCAGCCCCAGGGGGAGCTCCTACAATGAGCAGTTCTTC.

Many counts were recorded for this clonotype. The CDR3: CASSLVSGSDQPQHF. The CDR3 DNA sequence: TGTGCCAGCAGCCTAGTTTCTGGGTCGGATCAGCCCCAGCATTTT. The chain joins TRBV7-8 to TRBJ1-5; the D is unclear. The V end lost 5 bases, the J end lost 5 bases, and 16 bases lay between the germline ends. The CDR3 loop spans 15 amino acids. CDR1 and CDR2 from the germline V gene are SGHVS and FQNEAQ.

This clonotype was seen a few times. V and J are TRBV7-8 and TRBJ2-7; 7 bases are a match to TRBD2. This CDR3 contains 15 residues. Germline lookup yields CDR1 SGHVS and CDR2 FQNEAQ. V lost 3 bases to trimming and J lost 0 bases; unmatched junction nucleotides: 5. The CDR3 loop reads CASSFAGTNSYEQYF. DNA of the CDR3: TGTGCCAGCAGCTTCGCCGGGACTAACTCCTACGAGCAGTACTTC.

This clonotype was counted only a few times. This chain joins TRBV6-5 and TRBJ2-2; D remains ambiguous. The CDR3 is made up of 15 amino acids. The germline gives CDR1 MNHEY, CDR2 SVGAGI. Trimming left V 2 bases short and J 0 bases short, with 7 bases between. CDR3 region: CASSYQPSNTGELFF. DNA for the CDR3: TGTGCCAGCAGTTACCAACCGTCGAACACCGGGGAGCTGTTTTTT.

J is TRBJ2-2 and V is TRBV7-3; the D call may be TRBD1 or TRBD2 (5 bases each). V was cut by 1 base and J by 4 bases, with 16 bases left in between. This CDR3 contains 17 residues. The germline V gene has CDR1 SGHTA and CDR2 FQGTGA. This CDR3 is CASSLNPGAASTGELFF. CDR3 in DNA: TGTGCCAGCAGCTTAAACCCCGGGGCCGCTAGCACCGGGGAGCTGTTTTTT.

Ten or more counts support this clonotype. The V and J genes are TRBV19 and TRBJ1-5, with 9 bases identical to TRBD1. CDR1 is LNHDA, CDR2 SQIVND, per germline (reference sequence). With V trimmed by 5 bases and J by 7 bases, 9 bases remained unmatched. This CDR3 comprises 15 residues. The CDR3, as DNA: TGTGCCAGTAGTTCGGGACAGGGAGGCGGCCAGCCCCAGCATTTT. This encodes CASSSGQGGGQPQHF.

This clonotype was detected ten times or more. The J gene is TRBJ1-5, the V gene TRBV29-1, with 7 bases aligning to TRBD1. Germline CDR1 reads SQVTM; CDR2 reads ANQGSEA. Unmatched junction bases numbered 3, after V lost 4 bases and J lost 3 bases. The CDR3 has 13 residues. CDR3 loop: CSVAGGINQPQHF. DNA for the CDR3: TGCAGCGTTGCAGGGGGGATCAATCAGCCCCAGCATTTT.

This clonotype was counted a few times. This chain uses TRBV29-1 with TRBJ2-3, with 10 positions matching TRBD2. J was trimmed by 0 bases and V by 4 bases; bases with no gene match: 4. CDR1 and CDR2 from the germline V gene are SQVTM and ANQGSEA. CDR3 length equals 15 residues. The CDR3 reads CSVGGLATSTDTQYF. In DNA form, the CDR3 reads TGCAGCGTTGGGGGACTAGCGACTAGCACAGATACGCAGTATTTT.

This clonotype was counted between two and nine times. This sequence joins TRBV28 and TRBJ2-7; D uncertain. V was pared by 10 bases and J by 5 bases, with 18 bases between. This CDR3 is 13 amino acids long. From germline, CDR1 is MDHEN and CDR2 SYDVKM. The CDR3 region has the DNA TGTGCCACCGCGCCGGGCAGAGTCCACGAGCAGTACTTC. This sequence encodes CATAPGRVHEQYF.

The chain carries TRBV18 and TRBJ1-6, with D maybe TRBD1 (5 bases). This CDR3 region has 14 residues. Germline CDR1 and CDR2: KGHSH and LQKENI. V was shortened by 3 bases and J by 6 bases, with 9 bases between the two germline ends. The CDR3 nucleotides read TGTGCCAGCTCACCTGACAGACCTAATTCACCCCTCCACTTT. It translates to CASSPDRPNSPLHF.

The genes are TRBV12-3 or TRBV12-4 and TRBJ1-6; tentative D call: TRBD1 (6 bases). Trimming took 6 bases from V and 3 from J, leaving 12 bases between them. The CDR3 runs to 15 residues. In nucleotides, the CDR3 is TGTGCCAGCAGAATGGACAGTAACTATAATTCACCCCTCCACTTT. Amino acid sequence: CASRMDSNYNSPLHF.

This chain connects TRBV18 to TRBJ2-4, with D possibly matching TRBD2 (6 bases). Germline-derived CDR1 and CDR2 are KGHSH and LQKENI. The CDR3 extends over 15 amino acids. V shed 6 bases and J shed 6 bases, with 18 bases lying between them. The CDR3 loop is CASSPPTGERNIQYF. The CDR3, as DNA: TGTGCCAGCTCCCCCCCCACGGGAGAGAGAAACATTCAGTACTTC.

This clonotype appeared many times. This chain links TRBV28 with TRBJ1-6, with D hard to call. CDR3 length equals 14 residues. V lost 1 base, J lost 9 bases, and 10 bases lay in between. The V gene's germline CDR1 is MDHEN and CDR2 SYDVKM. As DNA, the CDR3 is TGTGCCAGCAGTTTATTCGACGCCTCTTCACCCCTCCACTTT. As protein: CASSLFDASSPLHF.